The clone carrying this T cell receptor (beta chain) was seen many times. Its antigen remains unidentified. Amplified material comprised TCR beta CDR3 regions derived from RNA transcripts. HTBI primers primed a first-round RT-PCR, and a second-round multiplex PCR followed. TCRdb re-called the multiplex PCR reads with MiXCR, one entry per CDR3 protein. The top ten hold roughly 4% of the sample, which has about 500,000 distinct CDR3 sequences, 35% to 45% seen once. Trimming cost V 4 bases and J 4 bases; bases outside gene matches: 6. Per germline, CDR1 MGHRA and CDR2 YSYEKL. The CDR3 has 14 residues. The sample comes from a study of Graves' ophthalmopathy and Graves' hyperthyroidism. The study's findings and limits: Blood shared most expanded thyroid clonotypes above 0.001 frequency.

This chain connects TRBV4-1 to TRBJ1-2; 7 bases match TRBD1. The TCR sequence derives from an adult man with Graves' hyperthyroidism. Sequencing was done on a sample of peripheral blood or thyroid tissue (not recorded which). CDR3 amino acids: CASSLNRDSYGYTF. The CDR3 DNA reads TGCGCCAGCAGCCTTAACAGGGACAGCTATGGCTACACCTTC.